This TCR beta chain was observed in a study of human T cells and chemical hapten exposure. Overall study: Sensitization was performed using 2% DPC on a roughly 2 cm by roughly 2 cm upper inner arm skin site. Weekly diphenylcyclopropenone doses were given to patients' scalps across the roughly 25-week study. Study-level points and caveats: Clustering by CDR3 similarity yielded significantly more large clusters from expanded TCRs than controls.

This sample's time point: patch test 2, 6 weeks after DPC sensitization. Treatment given: therapeutic diphenylcyclopropenone sensitization with weekly scalp DPC. At least ten counts were recorded for this clonotype. Its antigen remains unidentified. TCRdb ran MiXCR on the RACE reads and lists one entry per CDR3 protein. The table records 69,000 or so distinct CDR3 sequences, 10% of them present only once. The V end lost 1 base, the J end lost 5 bases, and 16 bases lay between the germline ends. The CDR3 consists of 16 residues. Per germline, CDR1 SGHTA and CDR2 FQGNSA. The TCR comes from a woman aged 45-65 years with alopecia areata. Some clones in this sample may be carry-over from other donors' samples. The sequenced sample was whole blood, obtained in connection with sensitization to the hapten diphenylcyclopropenone (DPC). The chain employs TRBV7-2 and TRBJ2-3; D may be TRBD1 or TRBD2 (5 bases each). The CDR3 protein is CASSLEWGSAGDTQYF. CDR3 in DNA: TGTGCCAGCAGCTTAGAGTGGGGGTCGGCGGGAGATACGCAGTATTTT.